The 21 T cell receptor beta chains listed next were all sequenced from one sample in a study of cytomegalovirus exposure and HLA in healthy donors. Produced via immunoSEQ multiplex PCR; TCRdb's table is partial and in-frame only. The table shows 65,000 or so clones, with 90% to 95% occurring only once. Sequencing was performed on PBMCs. These receptors all come from a man aged 18 to 29 in good health and CMV-seropositive.

The V and J genes are TRBV11-2 and TRBJ2-5, with a weak D call TRBD2 (5 bases). Germline lookup yields CDR1 SGHAT and CDR2 FQNNGV. This CDR3 is 18 amino acids long. V lost 5 bases and J lost 4, with 26 bases in between. As DNA, the CDR3 is TGTGCCAGCAGCGGACTCTCCTCCTCCGGGCCCGGAATAGAGACCCAGTACTTC. Its protein product is CASSGLSSSGPGIETQYF.

The genes are TRBV30 and TRBJ1-2, with D perhaps TRBD1 (5 bases). CDR1 is GTSNPN, CDR2 SVGIG, per germline (reference sequence). The V gene lost 3 bases and the J gene lost 7 bases, with 9 bases spanning the gap. The CDR3 is 11 residues long. The CDR3 DNA is TGTGCCTGGAGAAGGGGTGGTGGCTACACCTTC. Residues: CAWRRGGGYTF.

The rearrangement uses TRBV11-3 and TRBJ2-7, with D perhaps matching TRBD1 (6 bases). CDR3 length equals 13 residues. Looked up from germline, CDR1 is SGHNT and CDR2 is YENEEA. V was trimmed by 5 bases and J by 3 bases, leaving 11 bases between them. The DNA of the CDR3 is TGTGCCAGCAGCCGGGACAAATTCTACGAGCAGTACTTC. This encodes CASSRDKFYEQYF.

This chain uses TRBV5-8 with TRBJ2-1; 8 bases align to TRBD2. This CDR3 comprises 14 residues. Germline CDR1 and CDR2: SGHTS and YDEGEE. The junction had 5 bases not matched to a gene; V was cut back by 2 bases and J by 7 bases. The DNA for the CDR3 is TGTGCCAGCAGCTTCGGGGGGGCGTGGAATGAGCAGTTCTTC. Its translation is CASSFGGAWNEQFF.

The chain links TRBV4-3 to TRBJ2-5; 11 bases match TRBD1. Germline V gene sequence: CDR1 LGHNA, CDR2 YSLEER. The CDR3 is 16 amino acids. Trimming cost V 4 bases and J 6 bases; bases outside gene matches: 10. The DNA of the CDR3 is TGCGCCAGCAGCCGCCACTCGGGACAGGGGGGCCAGACCCAGTACTTC. Protein sequence: CASSRHSGQGGQTQYF.

The chain has TRBV28 and TRBJ1-3, with D perhaps matching TRBD1 (6 bases). V was cut by 5 bases and J by 3 bases, with 20 bases left in between. Germline assignment: CDR1 MDHEN and CDR2 SYDVKM. The CDR3 has 17 amino acids. In DNA, the CDR3 is TGTGCCAGCAGTCCCAATCCCGCCAAGGGGGTTGGAAACACCATATATTTT. This codes for CASSPNPAKGVGNTIYF.

The chain recombines TRBV7-9 with TRBJ2-7; TRBD1 aligns across 8 bases. Germline CDR1 is SEHNR and CDR2 is FQNEAQ (reference sequence). The CDR3 runs to 15 residues. The junction had 6 bases not matched to a gene; V was cut back by 5 bases and J by 0 bases. Here the CDR3 reads CASSSYRGSSYEQYF. The DNA of the CDR3 is TGTGCCAGCAGCAGCTACAGGGGGAGCTCCTACGAGCAGTACTTC.

The chain links TRBV5-1 to TRBJ1-1; 7 bases are a match to TRBD1. This CDR3 has 18 amino acids. V trimming: 2 bases; J trimming: 4 bases; junction bases outside the gene matches: 17. Germline CDR1 and CDR2: SGHRS and YFSETQ. The CDR3 protein is CASSFYSFSDRLGTEAFF. CDR3 DNA sequence: TGCGCCAGCAGCTTCTACTCTTTCTCGGACAGGTTGGGCACTGAAGCTTTCTTT.

This sequence joins TRBV27 and TRBJ2-1; 7 positions agree with TRBD1. The CDR3 spans 16 residues. Germline CDR1 and CDR2: MNHEY and SMNVEV (reference sequence). After removal of 0 bases from V and 4 bases from J, the junction contained 6 bases not matched to a gene. Here the CDR3 DNA reads TGTGCCAGCAGTTTATCCGGGACAGTTCCTTACAATGAGCAGTTCTTC. Translating it yields CASSLSGTVPYNEQFF.

This chain links TRBV7-3 with TRBJ2-2; no reliable D call. Trimming stripped 5 bases from V and 4 bases from J, with 5 bases between. The CDR3 is 12 amino acids. The germline gives CDR1 SGHTA, CDR2 FQGTGA. The CDR3 is CASSLRTGELFF. In nucleotides, the CDR3 is TGTGCCAGCAGCCTCCGCACCGGGGAGCTGTTTTTT.

J is TRBJ1-4 and V is TRBV15; 10 bases line up with TRBD1. Germline loops: CDR1 LNHNV, CDR2 YYDKDF (reference sequence). The CDR3 has 16 amino acids. The trim removed 5 bases at V and 6 bases at J, leaving 9 bases unmatched. In DNA, the CDR3 is TGTGCCACCAGCTTACAAACCGGGACAGGGGATGAAAAACTGTTTTTT. Translating it yields CATSLQTGTGDEKLFF.

This chain uses TRBV19 with TRBJ1-5; 12 bases map to TRBD1. This CDR3 is built from 15 residues. Trimming cost V 5 bases and J 7 bases; bases outside gene matches: 6. Germline V lookup: CDR1 LNHDA, CDR2 SQIVND (reference sequence). CDR3 DNA sequence: TGTGCCAGTAGTCGTGGGACAGGGGGCCGGCAGCCCCAGCATTTT. It encodes CASSRGTGGRQPQHF. The variable domain in full, completed from reference TRBV19 and TRBJ1-5, reads DGGITQSPKYLFRKEGQNVTLSCEQNLNHDAMYWYRQDPGQGLRLIYYSQIVNDFQKGDIAEGYSVSREKKESFPLTVTSAQKNPTAFYLCASSRGTGGRQPQHFGDGTRLSIL.

Here the CDR3 DNA reads TGTGCCAGCAGTTCCCGGGACAGTAATCAGCCCCAGCATTTT. Encoded protein: CASSSRDSNQPQHF. V usage is TRBV6-6 and J usage is TRBJ1-5; TRBD1 matches 7 bases. This CDR3 is built from 14 residues. V dropped 4 bases and J dropped 4; count of bases not matched to a gene: 4. Germline CDR1 reads MNHNY; CDR2 reads SVGAGI (reference sequence).

This rearrangement joins TRBV7-9 to TRBJ2-5; possible D gene TRBD1, 6 bases. V was clipped by 5 bases and J by 2 bases, with 18 bases between them. This CDR3 spans 16 amino acids. CDR1 and CDR2 (germline): SEHNR, FQNEAQ (reference sequence). CDR3 DNA: TGTGCCAGCAGCCCCTCCCGGGACAAGACACAAGAGACCCAGTACTTC. It is translated as CASSPSRDKTQETQYF.

The rearrangement uses TRBV14 and TRBJ2-7; 9 bases agree with TRBD1. The V and J ends lost 2 bases and 2 bases, in that order; junction bases with no gene match: 4. This CDR3 is built from 15 residues. The germline gives CDR1 SGHDN, CDR2 FVKESK. The CDR3 spells CASSQKGQGTYEQYF. DNA for the CDR3: TGTGCCAGCAGCCAAAAGGGACAGGGAACCTACGAGCAGTACTTC.

This chain's CDR3 is CASSGSRRAEAFF. As DNA, the CDR3 is TGTGCCAGCAGTGGGTCTAGACGGGCTGAAGCTTTCTTT. The chain carries TRBV2 and TRBJ1-1; D remains unclear. This CDR3 has 13 residues. The V and J ends lost 4 bases and 6 bases respectively, with 12 bases between them. Per the germline V gene, CDR1 is SNHLY and CDR2 is FYNNEI.

The chain employs TRBV11-3 and TRBJ1-2; D is unclear. Germline CDR1 is SGHNT and CDR2 is YENEEA. CDR3 length equals 17 residues. Trimming removed 5 bases at V and 4 bases at J, with 23 bases between. Here the CDR3 reads CASSLSSVPPEGYGYTF. The CDR3 DNA reads TGTGCCAGCAGCCTCTCTTCGGTTCCACCCGAGGGCTATGGCTACACCTTC.

The chain combines TRBV27 with TRBJ2-3; 7 positions match TRBD1. V lost 4 bases, J lost 5 bases, and 12 bases stayed unmatched. CDR1 is MNHEY and CDR2 is SMNVEV in the germline V gene (reference sequence). This CDR3 has 16 residues. CDR3 residues: CASSWSPGTAKDTQYF. The CDR3 region has the DNA TGTGCCAGCAGTTGGTCTCCCGGGACAGCTAAAGATACGCAGTATTTT.

The chain carries TRBV19 and TRBJ2-7, with D possibly TRBD1 on 5 matching bases. Germline CDR1 and CDR2: LNHDA and SQIVND (reference sequence). The V and J ends lost 5 bases and 7 bases respectively, with 15 bases between them. This CDR3 has 13 amino acids. This CDR3 reads CASSLAGPTEQYF. CDR3 coding DNA: TGTGCCAGTAGTTTGGCAGGGCCTACGGAGCAGTACTTC.

The rearrangement joins TRBV2 to TRBJ1-1, with a possible D match to TRBD1 (5 bases). This CDR3 spans 14 amino acids. The germline gives CDR1 SNHLY, CDR2 FYNNEI. The V and J ends lost 8 bases and 10 bases respectively, with 23 bases between them. The CDR3 sequence is CASLPDAYRIGAFF. CDR3 nucleotide sequence: TGTGCCAGCCTACCCGATGCTTACAGGATTGGAGCTTTCTTT. The whole variable domain, remainder taken from reference TRBV2 and TRBJ1-1, is EPEVTQTPSHQVTQMGQEVILRCVPISNHLYFYWYRQILGQKVEFLVSFYNNEISEKSEIFDDQFSVERPDGSNFTLKIRSTKLEDSAMYFCASLPDAYRIGAFFGQGTRLTVV.

This rearrangement joins TRBV2 to TRBJ2-7, with unresolved D. There are 10 residues in the CDR3. Germline V gene lookup returns CDR1 SNHLY and CDR2 FYNNEI. V dropped 8 bases and J dropped 0 bases, with 2 bases sitting between them. The CDR3, as DNA: TGTGCCAGCCTCTCCTACGAGCAGTACTTC. As protein: CASLSYEQYF.